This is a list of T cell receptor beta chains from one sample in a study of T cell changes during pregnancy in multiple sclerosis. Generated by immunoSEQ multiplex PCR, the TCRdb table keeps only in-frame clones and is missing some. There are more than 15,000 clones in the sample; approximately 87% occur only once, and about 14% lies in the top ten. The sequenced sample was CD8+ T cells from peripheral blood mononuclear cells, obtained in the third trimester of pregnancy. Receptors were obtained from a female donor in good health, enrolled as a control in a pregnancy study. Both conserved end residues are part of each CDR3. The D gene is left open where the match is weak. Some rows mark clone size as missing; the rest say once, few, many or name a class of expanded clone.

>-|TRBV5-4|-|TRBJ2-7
TGTGCCAGCAGCTTGGACTCCTACTACGAGCAGTACTTC
CASSLDSYYEQYF
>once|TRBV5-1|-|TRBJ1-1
TGCGCCAGCAGCTTCCGGGGAGGGGACACTGAAGCTTTCTTT
CASSFRGGDTEAFF
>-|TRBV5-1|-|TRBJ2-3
TGCGCCAGCAGCTTCGACTTGGCAGATACGCAGTATTTT
CASSFDLADTQYF
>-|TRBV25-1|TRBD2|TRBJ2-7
TGTGCCAGCAGTGAAGGGCTAGCGGTCGAGCAGTACTTC
CASSEGLAVEQYF
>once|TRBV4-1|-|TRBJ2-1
TGCGCCAGCAGTTTACAGGACTACAATGAGCAGTTCTTC
CASSLQDYNEQFF
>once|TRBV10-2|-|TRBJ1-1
TGCGCCAGCAGTGAGTCGTCGGGGACTGAAGCTTTCTTT
CASSESSGTEAFF
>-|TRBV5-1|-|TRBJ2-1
TGCGCCAGCAGCTTGGAGGACAGCTACAATGAGCAGTTCTTC
CASSLEDSYNEQFF
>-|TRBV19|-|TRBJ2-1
TGTGCCAGTAGTATTGATAGCGGTAGCTCCTACAATGAGCAGTTCTTC
CASSIDSGSSYNEQFF
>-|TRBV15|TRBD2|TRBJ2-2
TGTGCCACCAGCAGAGCCGGCGGGAGGGAAACCGGGGAGCTGTTTTTT
CATSRAGGRETGELFF
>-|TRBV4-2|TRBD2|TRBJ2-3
TGTGCCAGCAGCCAAGGTCAGGGCGGGGGGCCCAGAGATACGCAGTATTTT
CASSQGQGGGPRDTQYF
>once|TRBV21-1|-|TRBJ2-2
TGTGCCAGCAGCAAAAAAAAAGACGGACAGGGGGCGGCCGGGGAGCTGTTTTTT
CASSKKKDGQGAAGELFF
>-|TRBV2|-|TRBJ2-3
TGTGCCAGCGAGCAGGGTTTAACCAGCACAGATACGCAGTATTTT
CASEQGLTSTDTQYF
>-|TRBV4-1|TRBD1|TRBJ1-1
TGCGCCAGTAGCAGCCAGGGGGGCACTGAAGCTTTCTTT
CASSSQGGTEAFF
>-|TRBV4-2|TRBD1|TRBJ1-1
TGTGCCAGCAGCCAATCGAGGACAGGGAACACTGAAGCTTTCTTT
CASSQSRTGNTEAFF
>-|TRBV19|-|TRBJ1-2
TGTGCCAGTAGTCCCTATTCCACGGCGGAGGGCTACACCTTC
CASSPYSTAEGYTF
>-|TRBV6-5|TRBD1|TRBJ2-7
TGTGCCAGCAGTTACATGGGACAGGGATTGTACGAGCAGTACTTC
CASSYMGQGLYEQYF
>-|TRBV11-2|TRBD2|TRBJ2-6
TGTGCCAGCAGCTGGGGATCGGGGGGCTCTGGGGCCAACGTCCTGACTTTC
CASSWGSGGSGANVLTF
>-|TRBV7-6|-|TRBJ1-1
TGTGCCAGCAGCTCTTCCGGGGGGCAAGGCGCTGAAGCTTTCTTT
CASSSSGGQGAEAFF
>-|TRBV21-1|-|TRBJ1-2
TGTGCCAGCAGCAAAGGGGACAGGTCAAATAACTATGGCTACACCTTC
CASSKGDRSNNYGYTF
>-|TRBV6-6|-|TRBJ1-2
TGTGCCAGCAGTTACTCGATCCAGGGGATTCAGGGCTACACCTTC
CASSYSIQGIQGYTF
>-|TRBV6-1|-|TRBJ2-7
TGTGCCAGCAGGGGCCTCATCGAGCAGTACTTC
CASRGLIEQYF
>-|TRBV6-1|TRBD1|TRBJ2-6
TGTGCCAGCAGTGAGGACACAGGGGGTTTTGGGGCCAACGTCCTGACTTTC
CASSEDTGGFGANVLTF
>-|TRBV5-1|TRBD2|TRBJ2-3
TGCGCCAGCAGCTTGGATCCTAGCGGAATCACAGATACGCAGTATTTT
CASSLDPSGITDTQYF
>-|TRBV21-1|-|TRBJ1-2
TGTGCCAGCAGCAACACAGGGGGTGGCTACACCTTC
CASSNTGGGYTF
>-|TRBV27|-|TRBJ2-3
TGTGCCAGCAGTTTAATTCCGGTTCGGGTAGCGCGAGCAGATACGCAGTATTTT
CASSLIPVRVARADTQYF